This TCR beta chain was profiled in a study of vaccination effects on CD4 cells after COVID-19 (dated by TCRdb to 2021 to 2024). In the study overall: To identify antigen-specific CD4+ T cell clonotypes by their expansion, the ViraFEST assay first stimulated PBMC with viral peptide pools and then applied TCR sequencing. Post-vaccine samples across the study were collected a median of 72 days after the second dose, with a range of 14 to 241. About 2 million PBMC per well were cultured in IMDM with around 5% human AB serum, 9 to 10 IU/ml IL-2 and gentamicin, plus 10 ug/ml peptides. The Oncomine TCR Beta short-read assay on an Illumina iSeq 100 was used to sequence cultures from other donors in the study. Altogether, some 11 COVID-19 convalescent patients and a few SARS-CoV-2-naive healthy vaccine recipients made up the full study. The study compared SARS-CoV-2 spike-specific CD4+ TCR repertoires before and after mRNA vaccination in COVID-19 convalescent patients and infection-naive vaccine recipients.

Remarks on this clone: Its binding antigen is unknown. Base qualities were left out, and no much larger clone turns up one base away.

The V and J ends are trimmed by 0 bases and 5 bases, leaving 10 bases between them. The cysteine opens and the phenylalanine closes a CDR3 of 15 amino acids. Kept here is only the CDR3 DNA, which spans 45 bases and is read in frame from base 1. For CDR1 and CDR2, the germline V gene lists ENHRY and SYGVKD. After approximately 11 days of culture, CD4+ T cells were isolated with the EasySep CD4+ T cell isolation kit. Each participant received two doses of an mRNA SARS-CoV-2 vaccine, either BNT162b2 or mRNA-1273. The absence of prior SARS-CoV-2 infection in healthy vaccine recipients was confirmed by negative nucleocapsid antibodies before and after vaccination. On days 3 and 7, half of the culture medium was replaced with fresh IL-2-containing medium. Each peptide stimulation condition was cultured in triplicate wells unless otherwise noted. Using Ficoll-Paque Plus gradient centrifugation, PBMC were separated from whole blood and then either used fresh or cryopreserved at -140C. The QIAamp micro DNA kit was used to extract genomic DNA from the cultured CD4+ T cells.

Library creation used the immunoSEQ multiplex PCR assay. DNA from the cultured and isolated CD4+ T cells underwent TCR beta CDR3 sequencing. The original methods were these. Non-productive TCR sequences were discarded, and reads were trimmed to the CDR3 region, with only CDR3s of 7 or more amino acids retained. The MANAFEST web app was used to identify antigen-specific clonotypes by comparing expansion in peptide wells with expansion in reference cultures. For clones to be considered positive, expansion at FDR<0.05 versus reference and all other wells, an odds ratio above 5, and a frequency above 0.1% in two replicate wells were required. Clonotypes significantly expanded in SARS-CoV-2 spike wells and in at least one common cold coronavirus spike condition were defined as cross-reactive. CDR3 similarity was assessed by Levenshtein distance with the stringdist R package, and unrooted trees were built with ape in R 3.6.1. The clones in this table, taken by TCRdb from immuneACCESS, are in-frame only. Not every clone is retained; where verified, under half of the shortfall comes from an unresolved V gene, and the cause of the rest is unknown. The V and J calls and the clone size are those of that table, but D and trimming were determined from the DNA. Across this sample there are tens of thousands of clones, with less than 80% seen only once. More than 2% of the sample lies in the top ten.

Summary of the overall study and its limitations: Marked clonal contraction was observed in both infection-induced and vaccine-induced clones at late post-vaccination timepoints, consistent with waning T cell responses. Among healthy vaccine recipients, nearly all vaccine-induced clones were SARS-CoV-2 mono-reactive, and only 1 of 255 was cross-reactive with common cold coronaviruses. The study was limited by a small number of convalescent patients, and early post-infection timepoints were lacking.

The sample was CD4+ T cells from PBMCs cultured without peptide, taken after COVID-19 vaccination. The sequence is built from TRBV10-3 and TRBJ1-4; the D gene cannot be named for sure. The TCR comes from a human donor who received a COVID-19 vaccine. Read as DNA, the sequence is TGTGCCATCAGTGAGTCTAGTCAGCCGAATGAAAAACTGTTTTTT. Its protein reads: CAISESSQPNEKLFF.